A single sample is the source of the 24 T cell receptor beta chains below, sequenced in a study of regulatory T cells in long-lasting Graves disease. The time point was: persistent/refractory GD, antithyroid drugs over 5 years with positive TRAb. PBMC RNA was the source of the TCR library. For TCR beta, libraries came from iRepertoire HTBI primers and Arm-PCR of CDR3 regions. Each CDR3 protein is one row after TCRdb ran MiXCR on the multiplex PCR reads. The sample lists a few hundred thousand distinct CDR3 sequences; roughly 23% were seen once. Specimen: peripheral blood mononuclear cells (PBMCs), collected when the disease was refractory, from a patient treated with antithyroid drugs. The receptors were gathered from a female donor with Graves disease.

The chain joins TRBV29-1 to TRBJ1-2; D unresolved. The CDR3 totals 15 residues. The germline V gene has CDR1 SQVTM and CDR2 ANQGSEA. Between the trimmed V and J ends, which lost 3 bases and 0 bases, there was a span of 14 bases. This CDR3 reads CSVDADRQANYGYTF. The CDR3 nucleotides are TGCAGCGTTGATGCGGACCGGCAAGCTAACTATGGCTACACCTTC.

J is TRBJ2-2 and V is TRBV27; the match to TRBD2 covers 10 bases. This CDR3 contains 18 residues. With V trimmed by 5 bases and J by 5 bases, 14 bases remained unmatched. CDR1 is MNHEY and CDR2 is SMNVEV in the germline V gene (reference sequence). The CDR3 DNA is TGTGCCAGCAGTGAGAGCCTAGCGGGAGAGGTTGGGACCGGGGAGCTGTTTTTT. This encodes CASSESLAGEVGTGELFF.

This clonotype has a count of ten or more. The genes are TRBV28 and TRBJ2-7; unclear D gene. The V gene lost 5 bases and the J gene lost 5 bases, with 19 bases spanning the gap. In germline, CDR1 is MDHEN, CDR2 SYDVKM. This CDR3 has 15 amino acids. The CDR3 here is CASSPPVLPPHEQYF. In DNA, the CDR3 is TGTGCCAGCAGTCCCCCCGTACTCCCTCCCCACGAGCAGTACTTC.

Remarks on this clonotype: This may stem from a read error, because a much larger clone lies one nucleotide away. The rearrangement links TRBV30 to TRBJ1-5; D perhaps matches TRBD1 (5 bases). The CDR3 sequence is 13 residues long. The ends were cut back, 0 bases at V and 5 bases at J, with 8 bases in the middle. Per germline, CDR1 GTSNPN and CDR2 SVGIG (reference sequence). CDR3 DNA sequence: TGTGCCTGGAGTGTACAGGATGATCAGCCCCAGCATTTT. Encoded protein: CAWSVQDDQPQHF. Variable domain in full (rest from reference TRBV30 and TRBJ1-5): SQTIHQWPATLVQPVGSPLSLECTVEGTSNPNLYWYRQAAGRGLQLLFYSVGIGQISSEVPQNLSASRPQDRQFILSSKKLLLSDSGFYLCAWSVQDDQPQHFGDGTRLSIL.

This clonotype has a count of ten or more. The chain combines TRBV2 with TRBJ2-5; D is perhaps TRBD2 (7 bases). This CDR3 contains 14 residues. The V gene's germline CDR1 is SNHLY and CDR2 FYNNEI. The ends were cut back, 6 bases at V and 1 base at J, with 12 bases in the middle. The CDR3 region is CASSGRGLQETQYF. DNA for the CDR3: TGTGCCAGCAGCGGGCGGGGGCTCCAAGAGACCCAGTACTTC.

This clonotype has only a few counts. The rearrangement joins TRBV6-5 to TRBJ1-5, with 10 nucleotides matching TRBD1. Germline assignment: CDR1 MNHEY and CDR2 SVGAGI. The CDR3 length is 20 residues. V shed 0 bases, J shed 0 bases, and the junction held 11 bases outside the gene matches. This chain's CDR3 is CASSYSDPRRTGGSNQPQHF. The CDR3 DNA is TGTGCCAGCAGTTACTCGGATCCCCGCAGGACAGGGGGTAGCAATCAGCCCCAGCATTTT.

CDR3 sequence: CASSYTAGPYNEQFF. The CDR3 bases are TGTGCCAGCAGTTACACAGCGGGGCCCTACAATGAGCAGTTCTTC. J is TRBJ2-1 and V is TRBV6-2 or TRBV6-3, with TRBD2 matching 7 bases. CDR1 is MNHEY, CDR2 SVGEGT, per germline. The length of the CDR3 is 15 residues. J gave up 2 bases and V 2 bases, and 3 bases lay outside the gene matches.

On this clonotype: A far larger clone lies a single base away; this is likely a read error. The CDR3 is CVSSSRGAEAFF. The CDR3 DNA follows: TGTGTCAGCAGTTCGAGGGGGGCTGAAGCTTTCTTT. The chain is built from TRBV6-5 and TRBJ1-1; D is possibly TRBD1 (6 bases). The CDR3 runs to 12 residues. The germline V gene encodes CDR1 MNHEY and CDR2 SVGAGI.

In this sample, this clonotype turned up many times. The chain joins TRBV19 to TRBJ1-1; D remains ambiguous. CDR1 and CDR2 from the germline V gene are LNHDA and SQIVND (reference sequence). V lost 9 bases, J lost 4 bases, and 15 bases lay in between. The CDR3 has 13 residues. The CDR3 region is CASSEQVGTEAFF. Here the CDR3 DNA reads TGTGCCAGCAGTGAGCAAGTCGGCACTGAAGCTTTCTTT.

This clonotype showed up many times. CDR3 amino acids: CASSFTENTEAFF. CDR3 DNA: TGTGCCAGCAGCTTTACGGAAAACACTGAAGCTTTCTTT. The gene calls are TRBV7-2 and TRBJ1-1; unclear D gene. The germline CDR1 and CDR2 sequences are SGHTA and FQGNSA. This CDR3 is built from 13 residues. Trimming cost V 3 bases and J 2 bases, with 7 bases left between them. Full variable domain (remainder filled in from reference TRBV7-2 and TRBJ1-1): GAGVSQSPSNKVTEKGKDVELRCDPISGHTALYWYRQSLGQGLEFLIYFQGNSAPDKSGLPSDRFSAERTGGSVSTLTIQRTQQEDSAVYLCASSFTENTEAFFGQGTRLTVV.

A few counts support this clonotype. The chain uses TRBV6-1 and TRBJ1-4; D perhaps matches TRBD1 (5 bases). Between the trimmed V and J ends, which lost 5 bases and 7 bases, there was a span of 11 bases. This CDR3 spans 13 amino acids. The germline V gene has CDR1 MNHNS and CDR2 SASEGT. CDR3 bases: TGTGCCAGCAGTCGGGACGCCCGTGAAAAACTGTTTTTT. It specifies CASSRDAREKLFF.

The chain links TRBV7-3 to TRBJ1-1, with D perhaps TRBD1 (6 bases). Germline CDR1 is SGHTA and CDR2 is FQGTGA. V dropped 0 bases and J dropped 1 base, with 9 bases sitting between them. The CDR3 totals 15 residues. CDR3 sequence (DNA): TGTGCCAGCAGCTTAACCAGGGGACCGAACACTGAAGCTTTCTTT. Translation: CASSLTRGPNTEAFF.

This clonotype has at least ten counts. The chain recombines TRBV6-1 with TRBJ2-7; D unresolved. V was pared by 6 bases and J by 2 bases, with 11 bases between. The CDR3 consists of 13 residues. Germline V gene sequence: CDR1 MNHNS, CDR2 SASEGT. This CDR3 is CASSWTAAYEQYF. The CDR3 DNA sequence: TGTGCCAGCAGCTGGACGGCAGCCTACGAGCAGTACTTC.

This clonotype was observed at least ten times. In DNA form, the CDR3 reads TGTGCCAGCAGAGCAGCTGCGACGAACACCGGGGAGCTGTTTTTT. This gives the protein CASRAAATNTGELFF. The chain uses TRBV28 and TRBJ2-2; D call uncertain. This CDR3 contains 15 residues. V was shortened by 6 bases and J by 0 bases, with 11 bases between the two germline ends. Germline CDR1 reads MDHEN; CDR2 reads SYDVKM. The full variable domain, completed using reference TRBV28 and TRBJ2-2, is DVKVTQSSRYLVKRTGEKVFLECVQDMDHENMFWYRQDPGLGLRLIYFSYDVKMKEKGDIPEGYSVSREKKERFSLILESASTNQTSMYLCASRAAATNTGELFFGEGSRLTVL.

Concerning this clonotype itself: A much larger clonotype is one base distant, so this may be a read error. The chain couples TRBV12-3 or TRBV12-4 to TRBJ2-2; D is perhaps TRBD1 or TRBD2 (5 bases each). CDR3 size: 14 residues. For the CDR3, the DNA is TGTGCCAGCAGTGCGACAGCTTACACCGGGGAGCTGTCTTTT. Its translation is CASSATAYTGELSF.

The table lists this clonotype with many counts. This chain joins TRBV7-2 and TRBJ1-1; D gene ambiguous. CDR3 size: 14 residues. Germline V gene sequence: CDR1 SGHTA, CDR2 FQGNSA. Trimming took off 2 bases at V and 0 bases at J, with 7 bases between the two ends. CDR3 in DNA: TGTGCCAGCAGCTTATCGCCGGTGAACACTGAAGCTTTCTTT. It yields the protein CASSLSPVNTEAFF. Full variable domain (rest looked up from reference TRBV7-2 and TRBJ1-1): GAGVSQSPSNKVTEKGKDVELRCDPISGHTALYWYRQSLGQGLEFLIYFQGNSAPDKSGLPSDRFSAERTGGSVSTLTIQRTQQEDSAVYLCASSLSPVNTEAFFGQGTRLTVV.

In this sample, this clonotype turned up many times. This sequence joins TRBV10-3 and TRBJ1-1; D is undetermined. The CDR3 is 12 amino acids. V lost 8 bases, J lost 6 bases, and 13 bases lay in between. Looked up from germline, CDR1 is ENHRY and CDR2 is SYGVKD. CDR3 DNA sequence: TGTGCCATCTCGGACCAGTCCGCTGAAGCTTTCTTT. This sequence encodes CAISDQSAEAFF.

This clonotype showed up just a few times. The chain has TRBV30 and TRBJ1-3; D gene uncertain. From germline, CDR1 is GTSNPN and CDR2 SVGIG (reference sequence). The CDR3 totals 10 residues. Trimming took off 1 base at V and 8 bases at J, with 3 bases between the two ends. CDR3 nucleotide sequence: TGTGCCTGGAGTGAGGACACCATATATTTT. Its translation: CAWSEDTIYF.

The chain recombines TRBV12-5 with TRBJ2-3, with D perhaps matching TRBD1 or TRBD2 (5 bases each). Between the trimmed V and J ends, which lost 6 bases and 4 bases, there was a span of 17 bases. There are 15 residues in the CDR3. Germline CDR1 LGHNT, CDR2 FRNRAP. The CDR3 coding sequence is TGTGCTAGTGGCTCCGGGACGTCGAAAGCAGATACGCAGTATTTT. Residues: CASGSGTSKADTQYF. Full variable domain (outside the CDR3, taken from reference TRBV12-5 and TRBJ2-3): DARVTQTPRHKVTEMGQEVTMRCQPILGHNTVFWYRQTMMQGLELLAYFRNRAPLDDSGMPKDRFSAEMPDATLATLKIQPSEPRDSAVYFCASGSGTSKADTQYFGPGTRLTVL.

This clonotype occurred a few times. The rearrangement links TRBV5-8 to TRBJ2-7; D is perhaps TRBD1 (6 bases). The CDR3 covers 14 residues. Trimming cost V 0 bases and J 5 bases, with 12 bases left between them. Looked up from germline, CDR1 is SGHTS and CDR2 is YDEGEE. The CDR3: CASSLAGVNDEQYF. The CDR3 DNA reads as TGTGCCAGCAGCTTGGCAGGGGTAAACGACGAGCAGTACTTC.

The chain has TRBV20-1 and TRBJ2-7; the match to TRBD2 covers 7 bases. CDR1 DFQATT and CDR2 SNEGSKA come from the germline V gene (reference sequence). V dropped 1 base and J dropped 3; count of bases not matched to a gene: 6. This CDR3 is 14 amino acids long. This CDR3 reads CSARGWTRGYEQYF. The CDR3 DNA reads as TGCAGTGCTAGAGGGTGGACTAGGGGCTACGAGCAGTACTTC.

The chain combines TRBV5-1 with TRBJ2-2; D might be TRBD1 or TRBD2, each matching 5 bases. Looked up from germline, CDR1 is SGHRS and CDR2 is YFSETQ. Trimming removed 3 bases at V and 7 bases at J, with 7 bases between. The CDR3 is 12 amino acids. CDR3 protein: CASSWGFGELFF. The CDR3 DNA follows: TGCGCCAGCAGCTGGGGGTTCGGGGAGCTGTTTTTT.

This clonotype was counted only a few times. Mismatch with germline at one junction end may stem from a read error. The rearrangement joins TRBV3-1 to TRBJ1-2, with TRBD1 matching over 7 bases. The germline V gene encodes CDR1 LGHDT and CDR2 YNNKEL (reference sequence). CDR3 length: 14 amino acids. Here the CDR3 reads CANSQLGQTNGYTF. The CDR3 bases are TGTGCCAACAGCCAACTGGGACAGACTAATGGCTACACCTTC. The full variable domain, rest sourced from reference TRBV3-1 and TRBJ1-2, is DTAVSQTPKYLVTQMGNDKSIKCEQNLGHDTMYWYKQDSKKFLKIMFSYNNKELIINETVPNRFSPKSPDKAHLNLHINSLELGDSAVYFCANSQLGQTNGYTFGSGTRLTVV.

The CDR3 DNA is TGTGCCAGCAGCACCGGGACCCTGACCTACGAGCAGTACTTC. Translation: CASSTGTLTYEQYF. V is TRBV7-9 and J is TRBJ2-7; TRBD1 or TRBD2 may be the D gene (5 bases each). Germline V CDR1 and CDR2: SEHNR, FQNEAQ (reference sequence). V lost 5 bases, J lost 2 bases, and 13 bases lay in between. This CDR3 contains 14 residues.